This T cell receptor (beta chain) appears in the sequencing data of a study of blood T cell repertoires in COVID-19. As for the study in general: Acute and convalescent COVID-19 specimens originated in the United States, Italy and Spain.

There are 18 residues in the CDR3. Germline V gene data show CDR1 as SGHKS and CDR2 as YYEKEE (reference sequence). V gave up 5 bases and J gave up 4 bases; unmatched junction bases: 19. Methods used by the authors: The authors estimated nucleated cell counts from reference gene primer amplification. Produced via immunoSEQ multiplex PCR; TCRdb's table is partial and in-frame only. V, J and clone size reflect that table, while D and trimming were determined from the DNA. The data show 300,000 to 400,000 clones, around 87% seen once. The V call is TRBV5-5, the J call TRBJ1-1, with 8 bases aligning to TRBD1. The sequenced sample consisted of peripheral blood. This TCR derives from a woman aged 50 to 60 with COVID-19, enrolled during active disease. CDR3 nucleotides: TGTGCCAGCAGTTCGACCGGGACAGGCCCCATTCCGTCCACTGAAGCTTTCTTT. Its translation is CASSSTGTGPIPSTEAFF.